This TCR beta chain comes out of a study of cytomegalovirus exposure and HLA in healthy donors. Findings of the study overall: The study found most TCR sequences rare, yet found some public TCRs in many donors. In vitro, a few CMV-associated chains proved specific for CMV antigens.

The CDR3 spans 15 residues. V was pared by 0 bases and J by 8 bases, with 8 bases of the junction left unmatched. CDR1 is SGDLS and CDR2 is YYNGEE in the germline V gene. Only in-frame clones appear in the TCRdb table, and some are missing; sequencing was by immunoSEQ multiplex PCR. This table holds some 150,000 clones, 88% found once. With regard to this clone: Its target is unknown.

The gene calls are TRBV9 and TRBJ2-4; 7 bases map to TRBD1. This sequence originates from a young man in good health and CMV-seronegative. Sequenced input: PBMCs. The CDR3 spells CASSVGAGGPDIQYF. The CDR3 region has the DNA TGTGCCAGCAGCGTAGGGGCAGGGGGTCCAGACATTCAGTACTTC.